In this sample, the clone carrying this TCR beta chain turned up many times. Its antigen is not known. TCRdb called the 5' RACE reads again in MiXCR, with one record for every CDR3 protein. The sample records 500,000 to 700,000 distinct CDR3 sequences, about 7% being singletons. Only healthy Caucasians were enrolled as donors. The sample is drawn from a study of identical twins. Overall study results and limits: Reduced insertions were recorded for abundant cord blood beta clonotypes, with no such pattern in memory repertoires. Zero-insertion analyses might be partly confounded by invariant T cells like MAIT and iNKT. Conclusions relied on cross-sectional statistical analysis, not following the same donors.

The data were also submitted as part of a second study, on yellow fever vaccine responses in identical twins.

This sequence was found in a woman between 18 and 30 years old in good health. Sequenced material: PBMCs.

The CDR3 here is CASSQHGTGGLGEAFF. CDR3 coding DNA: TGCGCCAGCAGCCAACATGGGACAGGAGGATTAGGCGAAGCTTTCTTT. The chain recombines TRBV4-1 with TRBJ1-1; 8 positions match TRBD1. The V gene end was trimmed by 2 bases and the J gene end by 8 bases; junction bases not matched to a gene: 13. This CDR3 region has 16 residues. CDR1 is MGHRA, CDR2 YSYEKL, per germline.